Following are 27 T cell receptor beta chains from one sample sequenced in a study of shared clonotypes between healthy human individuals. Naive CD8 cells comprised CD45RO-negative, CCR7-positively selected cells, excluding terminally differentiated effector memory CD45RA+ cells. Generated by immunoSEQ multiplex PCR, the TCRdb table keeps only in-frame clones and is missing some. Here the sample spans some 2.1 million clones, 90% to 95% being singletons. The sample was naive CD8+ T cells from PBMCs. The receptor set was obtained from a young man in good health. Some clones in this sample may be carry-over from other donors' samples.

The chain recombines TRBV5-5 with TRBJ2-7; 8 bases match TRBD2. Losses at the gene ends were 0 bases for V and 2 bases for J; bases not matched to a gene: 4. The CDR3 has 15 amino acids. Germline lookup yields CDR1 SGHKS and CDR2 YYEKEE (reference sequence). CDR3 protein: CASSLVGLGPYEQYF. The CDR3 DNA reads as TGTGCCAGCAGCTTGGTGGGACTAGGGCCCTACGAGCAGTACTTC.

V usage is TRBV9 and J usage is TRBJ2-5; the D call may be TRBD1 or TRBD2 (7 bases each). Germline values: CDR1 SGDLS, CDR2 YYNGEE. V dropped 3 bases and J dropped 5 bases, with 14 bases sitting between them. The CDR3 is made up of 14 amino acids. The CDR3 sequence: CASSDRGSGETQYF. As DNA, the CDR3 is TGTGCCAGCAGCGACAGGGGTAGCGGGGAGACCCAGTACTTC. The variable domain in full, with the rest retrieved from reference TRBV9 and TRBJ2-5, is DSGVTQTPKHLITATGQRVTLRCSPRSGDLSVYWYQQSLDQGLQFLIQYYNGEERAKGNILERFSAQQFPDLHSELNLSSLELGDSALYFCASSDRGSGETQYFGPGTRLLVL.

This clone was detected once. The gene calls are TRBV5-1 and TRBJ2-7; no reliable D call. Trimming removed 2 bases from V and 2 bases from J, with 17 bases in between. The CDR3 runs 16 residues. Germline V lookup: CDR1 SGHRS, CDR2 YFSETQ. The CDR3 bases are TGCGCCAGCAGCTTAAGCCAGGAGAAAATGACCTACGAGCAGTACTTC. It codes for CASSLSQEKMTYEQYF.

The chain couples TRBV7-9 to TRBJ2-7, with a weak D call TRBD1 (6 bases). There are 16 residues in the CDR3. With 2 bases removed from V and 1 base from J, the gap between germline ends came to 15 bases. Looked up from germline, CDR1 is SEHNR and CDR2 is FQNEAQ (reference sequence). The CDR3 protein is CASSLNRDRPSYEQYF. In DNA, the CDR3 is TGTGCCAGCAGCTTAAATCGAGACAGGCCATCCTACGAGCAGTACTTC. The full variable domain, completed using reference TRBV7-9 and TRBJ2-7, is DTGVSQNPRHKITKRGQNVTFRCDPISEHNRLYWYRQTLGQGPEFLTYFQNEAQLEKSRLLSDRFSAERPKGSFSTLEIQRTEQGDSAMYLCASSLNRDRPSYEQYFGPGTRLTVT.

The CDR3 loop reads CASSLGTRSADTQYF. The CDR3 DNA follows: TGTGCCAGCAGCCTAGGGACTAGATCCGCAGATACGCAGTATTTT. The chain links TRBV27 to TRBJ2-3; 8 bases align to TRBD2. With V trimmed by 6 bases and J by 4 bases, 9 bases remained unmatched. This CDR3 has 15 residues. Germline-derived CDR1 and CDR2 are MNHEY and SMNVEV (reference sequence).

The chain recombines TRBV4-1 with TRBJ1-2; weak D call: TRBD1 (5 bases). The CDR3 loop spans 14 amino acids. V lost 5 bases to trimming and J lost 2 bases, with 12 bases between them. Germline CDR1 MGHRA, CDR2 YSYEKL. The CDR3 region has the DNA TGCGCCAGCAGCTACAGGACCGCCAACTATGGCTACACCTTC. Its translation: CASSYRTANYGYTF.

The chain combines TRBV27 with TRBJ2-7, with D possibly TRBD2 on 5 matching bases. The CDR3 sequence is 14 residues long. V lost 5 bases, J lost 6 bases, and 17 bases lay in between. CDR1 is MNHEY, CDR2 SMNVEV, per germline (reference sequence). The CDR3 loop reads CASSARGSAREQYF. CDR3 sequence (DNA): TGTGCCAGCAGTGCACGGGGTAGCGCCCGCGAGCAGTACTTC.

This chain links TRBV18 with TRBJ2-1, with 9 bases that match TRBD2. The CDR3 runs 16 residues. V trimming: 3 bases; J trimming: 4 bases; junction bases outside the gene matches: 7. CDR1 and CDR2 from the germline V gene are KGHSH and LQKENI. Written as DNA, the CDR3 is TGTGCCAGCTCACCCCGGAGAACTAGCGGGTACAATGAGCAGTTCTTC. This codes for CASSPRRTSGYNEQFF.

The V gene is TRBV29-1, the J gene TRBJ2-7; unclear D gene. From germline, CDR1 is SQVTM and CDR2 ANQGSEA. V lost 6 bases and J lost 4, with 19 bases in between. The CDR3 spans 14 residues. CDR3 in DNA: TGCAGCGTGGGGAACACCCTAAGGATTTACGAGCAGTACTTC. Residues: CSVGNTLRIYEQYF.

The V and J genes are TRBV27 and TRBJ1-2; D gene uncertain. The V end was cut by 5 bases, the J end by 4 bases, with 20 bases between. Germline CDR1 and CDR2: MNHEY and SMNVEV (reference sequence). This CDR3 comprises 16 residues. The CDR3 reads CASSPSAGGRFYGYTF. The DNA of the CDR3 is TGTGCCAGCAGTCCCTCGGCGGGCGGCAGGTTCTATGGCTACACCTTC.

The chain employs TRBV6-1 and TRBJ2-6; 8 positions agree with TRBD2. This CDR3 is built from 18 residues. With 3 bases clipped from V and 1 base from J, the junction kept 8 bases outside the gene matches. CDR1 is MNHNS and CDR2 is SASEGT in the germline V gene. CDR3 DNA: TGTGCCAGCAGTGAGCTACCGGGACTAGTTTCTGGGGCCAACGTCCTGACTTTC. Amino acids: CASSELPGLVSGANVLTF.

The rearrangement links TRBV7-9 to TRBJ1-1, with D unresolved. From germline, CDR1 is SEHNR and CDR2 FQNEAQ (reference sequence). The CDR3 is 14 amino acids. The V and J ends lost 1 base and 2 bases respectively, with 8 bases between them. The CDR3 DNA reads TGTGCCAGCAGCTTAGTGGCCAGTAACACTGAAGCTTTCTTT. Protein product: CASSLVASNTEAFF.

The chain links TRBV19 to TRBJ1-5; possible D gene TRBD1, 5 bases. V was trimmed by 10 bases and J by 5 bases, leaving 9 bases between them. This CDR3 contains 11 residues. CDR1 is LNHDA and CDR2 is SQIVND in the germline V gene (reference sequence). The CDR3: CATGGDQPQHF. The CDR3 DNA reads as TGTGCCACCGGGGGGGATCAGCCCCAGCATTTT.

The chain is built from TRBV19 and TRBJ2-1; 12 bases fit TRBD2. Germline CDR1 and CDR2: LNHDA and SQIVND (reference sequence). The CDR3 totals 15 residues. The V and J ends lost 1 base and 10 bases, in that order; junction bases with no gene match: 5. The CDR3 sequence: CASSIGLAGVHEQFF. DNA for the CDR3: TGTGCCAGTAGTATAGGACTAGCGGGAGTTCACGAGCAGTTCTTC.

This chain links TRBV27 with TRBJ2-1, with D possibly being TRBD2 (6 bases). The germline V gene encodes CDR1 MNHEY and CDR2 SMNVEV (reference sequence). The length of the CDR3 is 13 residues. The V and J ends lost 5 bases and 8 bases respectively, with 13 bases between them. In DNA, the CDR3 is TGTGCCAGCAGTCAGCGACTAGATCATGAGCAGTTCTTC. This encodes CASSQRLDHEQFF.

The chain is built from TRBV11-3 and TRBJ2-7; 9 nucleotides line up with TRBD1. V was clipped by 5 bases and J by 7 bases; unmatched bases: 3. The germline CDR1 and CDR2 sequences are SGHNT and YENEEA. This CDR3 is 12 amino acids long. CDR3 protein: CASSADRGEQYF. The DNA of the CDR3 is TGTGCCAGCAGCGCGGACAGGGGAGAGCAGTACTTC.

J is TRBJ1-2 and V is TRBV6-5; 7 bases are shared with TRBD1. Germline CDR1 and CDR2: MNHEY and SVGAGI. V was pared by 4 bases and J by 8 bases, with 16 bases of the junction left unmatched. The CDR3 extends over 16 amino acids. CDR3 DNA sequence: TGTGCCAGCAGTTTTTTAGAAGAGGGGGCGGGAAGGGGCTACACCTTC. This translates into CASSFLEEGAGRGYTF.

This clone was picked up one time. Other nucleotide sequences in the sample specify the same CDR3. V usage is TRBV4-3 and J usage is TRBJ2-7, with TRBD1 as a possible D gene (6 bases). The CDR3 is 14 residues long. Per germline, CDR1 LGHNA and CDR2 YSLEER. V was cut by 4 bases and J by 0 bases, with 10 bases left in between. Written as DNA, the CDR3 is TGCGCCAGCAGCCCCGGGACAAACTCCTACGAGCAGTACTTC. The encoded protein is CASSPGTNSYEQYF.

The chain has TRBV7-9 and TRBJ2-2; maybe TRBD1 (6 bases). The CDR3 runs 16 residues. The germline V and J ends were trimmed by 1 base and 4 bases, with 13 bases remaining between them. CDR1 SEHNR and CDR2 FQNEAQ come from the germline V gene (reference sequence). The CDR3 DNA is TGTGCCAGCAGCTTAGAGGGGGTAGTCTTCACCGGGGAGCTGTTTTTT. It specifies CASSLEGVVFTGELFF.

This clone was recorded once. The rearrangement joins TRBV7-8 to TRBJ1-5; D is unclear. Germline-derived CDR1 and CDR2 are SGHVS and FQNEAQ. The CDR3 is 18 residues long. V lost 4 bases and J lost 1, with 20 bases in between. CDR3 sequence: CASSSRSGSWESNQPQHF. The DNA of the CDR3 is TGTGCCAGCAGCTCCCGGTCCGGGTCCTGGGAGAGCAATCAGCCCCAGCATTTT.

The genes are TRBV6-1 and TRBJ2-7; 7 bases are a match to TRBD2. In germline, CDR1 is MNHNS, CDR2 SASEGT. The CDR3 spans 15 residues. Trimming took 4 bases from V and 3 from J; bases not matched to a gene: 9. CDR3 amino acids: CASSGASGTIYEQYF. The CDR3 coding sequence is TGTGCCAGCAGTGGCGCAAGCGGGACCATCTACGAGCAGTACTTC.

This sequence joins TRBV13 and TRBJ2-7; TRBD1 is a possible D gene (7 bases). The CDR3 covers 14 residues. Trimming removed 1 base at V and 3 bases at J, with 10 bases between. Germline V gene sequence: CDR1 PRHDT, CDR2 FYEKMQ (reference sequence). The CDR3 sequence: CASSLDRGGYEQYF. DNA for the CDR3: TGTGCCAGCAGCTTAGACAGGGGAGGCTACGAGCAGTACTTC.

The genes are TRBV10-3 and TRBJ2-3; D might be TRBD2 (6 bases). Per the germline V gene, CDR1 is ENHRY and CDR2 is SYGVKD. V was clipped by 3 bases and J by 14 bases, with 21 bases between them. The CDR3 length is 14 residues. For the CDR3, the DNA is TGTGCCATCAGTGACCCTGGACTACAAACGGTAACGTATTTT. Protein product: CAISDPGLQTVTYF.

The rearrangement uses TRBV4-2 and TRBJ1-2; D may be TRBD1 (5 bases). This CDR3 is built from 16 residues. Trimming removed 3 bases from V and 1 base from J, with 15 bases in between. CDR1 LGHNA and CDR2 YNFKEQ come from the germline V gene. The CDR3 DNA is TGTGCCAGCAGCCACCGCCGGGGACGTCTTAACTATGGCTACACCTTC. Its protein product is CASSHRRGRLNYGYTF.

This chain connects TRBV29-1 to TRBJ2-5, with TRBD1 matching 7 bases. The DNA end lines up better with TRBJ2-7; the J call may be wrong. CDR1 SQVTM and CDR2 ANQGSEA come from the germline V gene. The CDR3 loop spans 11 amino acids. The CDR3: CSGQGAYEQYF. CDR3 DNA: TGCAGCGGACAGGGAGCCTACGAGCAGTACTTC.

This CDR3 reads CASSEAVVRVADTQYF. CDR3 bases: TGTGCCAGCAGTGAAGCGGTGGTCAGGGTCGCAGATACGCAGTATTTT. The chain joins TRBV6-1 to TRBJ2-3, with D perhaps TRBD1 (5 bases). Germline CDR1 and CDR2: MNHNS and SASEGT. The CDR3 has 16 residues. V was cut by 0 bases and J by 4 bases, with 14 bases left in between.

The chain recombines TRBV29-1 with TRBJ2-1; 8 nucleotides line up with TRBD1. The CDR3 covers 19 residues. Germline values: CDR1 SQVTM, CDR2 ANQGSEA. Germline trimming cut 6 bases from V and 0 bases from J; bases unmatched to any gene: 19. CDR3 sequence (DNA): TGCAGCGTGGTCCCCGGGACAGGTATTATCCCAAGCTCCTACAATGAGCAGTTCTTC. This translates into CSVVPGTGIIPSSYNEQFF.